One sample yielded the 22 T cell receptor beta chains listed below, sequenced in a study of blood T cell repertoires in COVID-19. Produced via immunoSEQ multiplex PCR; TCRdb's table is partial and in-frame only. The table records under 250,000 clones, 75% to 90% of them present only once. Specimen: PBMCs or T cells enriched from blood (not recorded which). The receptors originated from a middle-aged woman who had been exposed to COVID-19.

The chain employs TRBV27 and TRBJ1-2, with 9 bases aligning to TRBD1. The V gene end was trimmed by 8 bases and the J gene end by 2 bases; junction bases not matched to a gene: 0. This CDR3 is 12 amino acids long. Germline V CDR1 and CDR2: MNHEY, SMNVEV (reference sequence). CDR3 sequence: CASGTGNYGYTF. CDR3 coding DNA: TGTGCCAGCGGGACAGGGAACTATGGCTACACCTTC.

V gene TRBV2 combines with J gene TRBJ1-2; 7 bases fit TRBD1. Trimming removed 8 bases from V and 2 bases from J; junction bases left unmatched: 14. This CDR3 comprises 16 residues. Germline loops: CDR1 SNHLY, CDR2 FYNNEI. CDR3 sequence (DNA): TGTGCCAGCCCTGGGGTGGGACAGCTACAAAACTATGGCTACACCTTC. This gives the protein CASPGVGQLQNYGYTF.

The chain recombines TRBV5-6 with TRBJ2-3; TRBD2 aligns across 13 bases. Germline lookup yields CDR1 SGHDT and CDR2 YYEEEE. V lost 2 bases, J lost 6 bases, and 6 bases stayed unmatched. CDR3 length: 16 amino acids. The CDR3: CASSFLKTSGRDTQYF. CDR3 nucleotide sequence: TGTGCCAGCAGCTTCCTAAAGACTAGCGGGAGGGATACGCAGTATTTT.

V gene TRBV11-3 combines with J gene TRBJ2-6; D might be TRBD2 (6 bases). Trimming took 5 bases from V and 0 from J, leaving 17 bases between them. The CDR3 totals 18 residues. Per germline, CDR1 SGHNT and CDR2 YENEEA. The CDR3 region is CASSPSEGLLSGANVLTF. The CDR3 DNA is TGTGCCAGCAGCCCTTCGGAGGGGCTACTCTCTGGGGCCAACGTCCTGACTTTC.

V and J are TRBV14 and TRBJ1-4; 8 nucleotides line up with TRBD1. CDR1 SGHDN and CDR2 FVKESK come from the germline V gene. V trimming: 4 bases; J trimming: 7 bases; junction bases outside the gene matches: 8. The CDR3 loop spans 15 amino acids. In nucleotides, the CDR3 is TGTGCCAGCAGCCCAGATAACAGGGGGGGTGAAAAACTGTTTTTT. As protein: CASSPDNRGGEKLFF.

The rearrangement links TRBV24-1 to TRBJ2-1; 13 bases align to TRBD2. The V gene's germline CDR1 is KGHDR and CDR2 SFDVKD. With 7 bases clipped from V and 7 bases from J, the junction kept 6 bases outside the gene matches. The CDR3 is 15 residues long. CDR3 protein: CATSRTSGGVNEQFF. The CDR3 region has the DNA TGTGCCACCAGCCGAACTAGCGGGGGGGTGAATGAGCAGTTCTTC.

This chain connects TRBV5-4 to TRBJ2-7; D possibly corresponds to TRBD2 (7 bases). V shed 4 bases and J shed 0 bases, with 14 bases lying between them. Germline assignment: CDR1 SGHNT and CDR2 YYREEE (reference sequence). CDR3 length: 15 amino acids. The CDR3 here is CASSQGGGNSYEQYF. CDR3 DNA sequence: TGTGCCAGCAGCCAAGGGGGGGGTAACTCCTACGAGCAGTACTTC.

The chain couples TRBV29-1 to TRBJ1-2; 9 bases match TRBD1. Germline CDR1 and CDR2: SQVTM and ANQGSEA. V shed 7 bases, J shed 8 bases, and the junction held 8 bases outside the gene matches. There are 12 residues in the CDR3. CDR3 amino acids: CSARDRAEGYTF. The CDR3 region has the DNA TGCAGCGCGCGGGACAGGGCAGAGGGCTACACCTTC.

This clone was seen only a few times. The CDR3: CAAKVQGSSPLHF. CDR3 DNA: TGTGCCGCCAAGGTCCAGGGCAGCTCACCCCTCCACTTT. V and J are TRBV2 and TRBJ1-6, with a weak D call TRBD1 (5 bases). The CDR3 extends over 13 amino acids. V lost 11 bases and J 10 bases, leaving 18 bases between the germline ends. In germline, CDR1 is SNHLY, CDR2 FYNNEI.

The rearrangement joins TRBV27 to TRBJ1-5; D not certain. The germline V and J ends were trimmed by 6 bases and 6 bases, with 15 bases remaining between them. The CDR3 length is 14 residues. The germline V gene encodes CDR1 MNHEY and CDR2 SMNVEV (reference sequence). The CDR3 coding sequence is TGTGCCAGCAGCCTAACGTTCGGCGGTCAGCCCCAGCATTTT. Its protein product is CASSLTFGGQPQHF.

This chain joins TRBV19 and TRBJ2-4; weak D call: TRBD2 (6 bases). CDR1 and CDR2 (germline): LNHDA, SQIVND (reference sequence). The CDR3 consists of 14 residues. Trimming pared 3 bases from V and 6 bases from J, leaving 12 bases between. The CDR3 region has the DNA TGTGCCAGTAGTATCGGGACTGCGGCAAACATTCAGTACTTC. Translation: CASSIGTAANIQYF.

The V gene is TRBV29-1, the J gene TRBJ2-3, with D unresolved. Per germline, CDR1 SQVTM and CDR2 ANQGSEA. The CDR3 is 13 amino acids. Trimming took off 4 bases at V and 0 bases at J, with 8 bases between the two ends. The CDR3 sequence is CSVGLRSTDTQYF. In nucleotides, the CDR3 is TGCAGCGTTGGTCTCAGAAGCACAGATACGCAGTATTTT.

The gene calls are TRBV19 and TRBJ2-1; 10 positions agree with TRBD2. This CDR3 has 15 residues. Germline CDR1 is LNHDA and CDR2 is SQIVND (reference sequence). With V trimmed by 3 bases and J by 7 bases, 6 bases remained unmatched. CDR3 nucleotides: TGTGCCAGTAGTATTTGGACTAGCGGTAAGAATGAGCAGTTCTTC. Translation: CASSIWTSGKNEQFF.

This clone was seen just once. The chain uses TRBV11-3 and TRBJ1-4; no reliable D call. V gave up 1 base and J gave up 8 bases, with 11 bases separating them. CDR1 SGHNT and CDR2 YENEEA come from the germline V gene. The CDR3 has 14 amino acids. In DNA form, the CDR3 reads TGTGCCAGCAGCTTAGGGTACGGGGAAGAAAAACTGTTTTTT. This sequence encodes CASSLGYGEEKLFF.

The CDR3 reads CASRTGTGGYNEQFF. The CDR3 nucleotides read TGTGCCAGCAGGACCGGGACAGGCGGGTACAATGAGCAGTTCTTC. The genes are TRBV11-2 and TRBJ2-1; 8 bases map to TRBD1. The junction had 8 bases not matched to a gene; V was cut back by 6 bases and J by 4 bases. The CDR3 has 15 amino acids. Germline CDR1 reads SGHAT; CDR2 reads FQNNGV.

The chain has TRBV5-1 and TRBJ2-7, with 8 bases aligning to TRBD2. The germline CDR1 and CDR2 sequences are SGHRS and YFSETQ. The length of the CDR3 is 14 residues. CDR3 nucleotides: TGTGCCAGCAGCCCCTACCGGACTAGCAGGGAGCAGTACGTC. This encodes CASSPYRTSREQYV.

The V and J genes are TRBV18 and TRBJ1-2, with 7 positions matching TRBD1. The CDR3 sequence is 13 residues long. J lost 6 bases, V lost 4 bases, and 5 bases had no gene match. Germline V gene lookup returns CDR1 KGHSH and CDR2 LQKENI. This CDR3 reads CASSLRQGDGYTF. The CDR3 nucleotides read TGTGCCAGCTCACTACGACAGGGAGATGGCTACACCTTC.

The genes are TRBV7-9 and TRBJ2-3; 9 nucleotides align to TRBD1. Trimming removed 8 bases from V and 0 bases from J; junction bases left unmatched: 6. CDR1 and CDR2 (germline): SEHNR, FQNEAQ (reference sequence). The CDR3 is made up of 15 amino acids. CDR3 in amino acids: CASGTGTGSTDTQYF. DNA of the CDR3: TGTGCCAGCGGGACAGGGACAGGGAGCACAGATACGCAGTATTTT.

The rearrangement joins TRBV2 to TRBJ2-2, with a possible D match to TRBD1 (6 bases). Germline CDR1 reads SNHLY; CDR2 reads FYNNEI. V lost 7 bases and J 7 bases, leaving 13 bases between the germline ends. CDR3 size: 13 residues. CDR3 DNA sequence: TGTGCCAGCATGGGGGCTGTGGGCGGGGAGCTGTTTTTT. Residues: CASMGAVGGELFF.

This chain joins TRBV7-2 and TRBJ2-2; D may be TRBD2 (5 bases). CDR1 is SGHTA and CDR2 is FQGNSA in the germline V gene. V was trimmed by 7 bases and J by 4 bases, leaving 16 bases between them. CDR3 length: 15 amino acids. CDR3 region: CASTPGSAFTGELFF. The DNA for the CDR3 is TGTGCCAGCACCCCGGGATCCGCCTTCACCGGGGAGCTGTTTTTT.

The chain combines TRBV19 with TRBJ2-6; weak D call: TRBD1 (6 bases). The germline CDR1 and CDR2 sequences are LNHDA and SQIVND (reference sequence). Trimming left V 5 bases short and J 0 bases short, with 11 bases between. The CDR3 totals 16 residues. The CDR3 region has the DNA TGTGCCAGTAGTGGACTGACAGGCTCTGGGGCCAACGTCCTGACTTTC. Translated: CASSGLTGSGANVLTF.

The J gene is TRBJ1-1, the V gene TRBV5-1; TRBD1 might be the D (5 bases). The CDR3 has 15 residues. V was shortened by 4 bases and J by 9 bases, with 22 bases between the two germline ends. Germline loops: CDR1 SGHRS, CDR2 YFSETQ. The CDR3 here is CASSPSSGGEAQAFF. In nucleotides, the CDR3 is TGCGCCAGCAGCCCATCCTCGGGGGGTGAGGCCCAAGCTTTCTTT. The complete variable domain, with remaining parts taken from reference TRBV5-1 and TRBJ1-1, reads KAGVTQTPRYLIKTRGQQVTLSCSPISGHRSVSWYQQTPGQGLQFLFEYFSETQRNKGNFPGRFSGRQFSNSRSEMNVSTLELGDSALYLCASSPSSGGEAQAFFGQGTRLTVV.